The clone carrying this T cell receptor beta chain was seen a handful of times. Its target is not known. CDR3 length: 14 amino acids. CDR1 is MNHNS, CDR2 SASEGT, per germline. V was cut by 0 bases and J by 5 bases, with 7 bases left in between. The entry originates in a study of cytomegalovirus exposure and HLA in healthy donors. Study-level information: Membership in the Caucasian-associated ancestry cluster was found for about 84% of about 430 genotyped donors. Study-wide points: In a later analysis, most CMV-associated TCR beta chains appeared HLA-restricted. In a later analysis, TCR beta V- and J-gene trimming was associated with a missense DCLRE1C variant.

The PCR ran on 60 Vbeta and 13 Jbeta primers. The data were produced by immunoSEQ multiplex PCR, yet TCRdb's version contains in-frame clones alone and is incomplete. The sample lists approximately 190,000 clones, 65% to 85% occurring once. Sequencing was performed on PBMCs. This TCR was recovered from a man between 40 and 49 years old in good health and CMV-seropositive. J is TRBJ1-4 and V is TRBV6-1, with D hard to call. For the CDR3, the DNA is TGTGCCAGCAGTGAAGCGCTGAGAAATGAAAAACTGTTTTTT. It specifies CASSEALRNEKLFF.